The clone carrying this T cell receptor (beta chain) was seen a few times. Antigen specificity is unknown. This sample was taken from a study of early T cells in non-severe SARS-CoV-2 infection. Study details: Sequencing targeted bulk RNA from unsorted whole blood, leaving chains unpaired. Study-level findings and limits: The matching step, a VDJdb search, favored anti-spike CD8 responses and missed private and CD4 specificities.

The protocol attached unique molecular identifiers to individual cDNA molecules. TCRdb redid the calling of the 5' RACE reads with MiXCR, one entry per CDR3 protein. The sample has tens of thousands of distinct CDR3 sequences, approximately 14% seen once; the top ten hold 4% to 5%. Sequences were obtained from whole blood. The TCR comes from an adult who was a healthcare worker with PCR-confirmed SARS-CoV-2 infection or an uninfected control (not recorded which).

Here the CDR3 reads CSVMAGLAGRTDTQYF. The CDR3 nucleotides are TGCAGCGTTATGGCGGGACTAGCGGGGAGGACAGATACGCAGTATTTT. The gene calls are TRBV29-1 and TRBJ2-3; 13 positions agree with TRBD2. CDR1 and CDR2 from the germline V gene are SQVTM and ANQGSEA. The CDR3 extends over 16 amino acids. V was pared by 5 bases and J by 3 bases, with 8 bases of the junction left unmatched.